This is a list of T cell receptor beta chains from one sample in a study of CD8+CD57+ T cells in acquired aplastic anemia. TCRdb recomputed calls from the reads with MiXCR, one row per CDR3 protein. The sample holds about half a million distinct CDR3 sequences, over 25% seen once. The sample consisted of sorted CD4+, CD8+, or CD8+CD57+ T cells (not recorded which) from PBMCs. The receptors were sampled from a human donor with aplastic anemia. Each CDR3 is given with its conserved first and last residue. A D gene is named only where the DNA matches it firmly. Where a row states a size, it is once, few, many or the class of an expanded clone; other rows omit it.

CDR3 | DNA | J | D | size | V
CASSTRQDRLAGASWGEQYF | TGTGCCAGCAGCACCCGACAGGATCGACTAGCGGGAGCTTCTTGGGGCGAGCAGTACTTC | TRBJ2-7 | TRBD2 | . | TRBV7-2
CASSIATGIGEKLFF | TGTGCCAGTAGTATAGCCACAGGCATCGGCGAAAAACTGTTTTTT | TRBJ1-4 | . | many | TRBV19
CASSLLAGPNTGELFF | TGTGCCAGCAGCTTACTAGCGGGACCGAACACCGGGGAGCTGTTTTTT | TRBJ2-2 | TRBD2 | . | TRBV7-6
CASSTSVKETQYF | TGTGCCAGCAGCACTAGCGTGAAGGAGACCCAGTACTTC | TRBJ2-5 | TRBD2 | many | TRBV7-9
CATSRETQEHQPQHF | TGTGCCACCAGCAGAGAGACCCAGGAGCATCAGCCCCAGCATTTT | TRBJ1-5 | . | many | TRBV15
CASSGQGEQFF | TGTGCCAGCAGTGGACAAGGTGAGCAGTTCTTC | TRBJ2-1 | . | once | TRBV2
CASSQEQVNTEAFF | TGTGCCAGCAGCCAAGAACAGGTGAACACTGAAGCTTTCTTT | TRBJ1-1 | . | few | TRBV6-1
CASTAGYEQYF | TGTGCCAGCACGGCAGGCTACGAGCAGTACTTC | TRBJ2-7 | . | many | TRBV14
CASSEGGRSTSYEQYF | TGTGCCAGCAGTGAAGGGGGGAGGAGCACCTCCTACGAGCAGTACTTC | TRBJ2-7 | . | few | TRBV25-1
CSVGGRVWYEQFF | TGCAGCGTTGGCGGGAGGGTATGGTATGAGCAGTTCTTC | TRBJ2-1 | TRBD2 | . | TRBV29-1
CASSLKNTEAFF | TGTGCCAGCAGCTTAAAGAACACTGAAGCTTTCTTT | TRBJ1-1 | . | many | TRBV7-2
CASSSGGPGGYTF | TGCGCCAGCAGCAGCGGGGGGCCCGGAGGCTACACCTTC | TRBJ1-2 | . | . | TRBV5-1
CASSSRTTSGGFYNEQFF | TGTGCCAGCAGCTCCAGAACGACTAGCGGGGGTTTCTACAATGAGCAGTTCTTC | TRBJ2-1 | TRBD2 | . | TRBV7-3
CASSPPGDRGYGYTF | TGTGCCAGCTCACCCCCCGGGGACAGGGGGTATGGCTACACCTTC | TRBJ1-2 | TRBD1 | . | TRBV18
CASSLREEGYGYTF | TGCGCCAGCAGCTTGAGGGAGGAGGGCTATGGCTACACCTTC | TRBJ1-2 | . | many | TRBV5-1
CASSSTQGSGTTNEKLFF | TGTGCCAGCAGTTCCACACAGGGATCGGGGACGACTAATGAAAAGCTGTTTTTT | TRBJ1-4 | . | few | TRBV25-1
CASSSDRGGGHTF | TGTGCCAGCAGCTCGGACAGGGGAGGAGGCCACACCTTC | TRBJ1-2 | TRBD1 | . | TRBV5-4
CASSETDRQPQHF | TGTGCCAGCAGTGAAACAGACCGACAGCCCCAGCATTTT | TRBJ1-5 | . | few | TRBV6-1
CSAGDRGGTETQYF | TGCAGTGCTGGGGACAGGGGGGGGACGGAGACCCAGTACTTC | TRBJ2-5 | TRBD1 | . | TRBV29-1
CASSLWQGYEQYF | TGTGCCAGCAGTTTATGGCAGGGCTACGAGCAGTACTTC | TRBJ2-7 | . | few | TRBV2
CSANKNTGTDTQYF | TGCAGTGCTAATAAGAATACAGGCACAGATACGCAGTATTTT | TRBJ2-3 | . | . | TRBV20-1
CASSRGTGNGYTF | TGTGCCAGCAGCAGGGGGACAGGGAACGGCTACACCTTC | TRBJ1-2 | TRBD1 | . | TRBV2
CAARGGTGGAEGYTF | TGTGCCGCCCGAGGGGGTACAGGGGGCGCAGAGGGCTACACCTTC | TRBJ1-2 | TRBD1 | . | TRBV27
CASSQGPNANTGELFF | TGCGCCAGCAGCCAAGGTCCCAACGCGAACACCGGGGAGCTGTTTTTT | TRBJ2-2 | . | few | TRBV4-1
CASRRQAGTEAFF | TGTGCCAGCAGACGACAGGCAGGCACTGAAGCTTTCTTT | TRBJ1-1 | . | few | TRBV11-2
CASSLVEASGNTIYF | TGTGCTAGCAGCTTGGTGGAGGCGTCTGGAAACACCATATATTTT | TRBJ1-3 | . | few | TRBV7-7